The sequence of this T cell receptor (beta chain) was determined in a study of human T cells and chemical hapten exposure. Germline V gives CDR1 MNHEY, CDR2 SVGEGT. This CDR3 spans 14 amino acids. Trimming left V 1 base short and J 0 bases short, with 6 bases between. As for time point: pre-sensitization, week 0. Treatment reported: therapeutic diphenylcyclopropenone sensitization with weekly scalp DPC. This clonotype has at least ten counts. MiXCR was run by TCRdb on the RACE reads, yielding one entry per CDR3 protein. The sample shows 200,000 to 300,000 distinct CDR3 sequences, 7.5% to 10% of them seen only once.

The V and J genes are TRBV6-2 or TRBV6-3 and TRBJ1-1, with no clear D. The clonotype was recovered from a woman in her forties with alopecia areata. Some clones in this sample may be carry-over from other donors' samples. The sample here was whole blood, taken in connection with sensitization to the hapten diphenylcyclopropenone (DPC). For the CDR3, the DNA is TGTGCCAGCAGTTACTTGCAGATGAACACTGAAGCTTTCTTT. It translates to CASSYLQMNTEAFF.